Presented here are 15 T cell receptor beta chains from one specimen sequenced in a study of regulatory T cells in long-lasting Graves disease. Relying on iRepertoire HTBI primers and Arm-PCR of CDR3 regions, the team built TCR beta libraries. MiXCR, applied by TCRdb to the multiplex PCR reads, yields one record per CDR3 protein. The table records about 470,000 distinct CDR3 sequences, around 20% of them present only once. This sample's time point: persistent/refractory GD, antithyroid drugs over 5 years with positive TRAb. There was RNA extracted from PBMCs, and the TCR library was made from it. The sample here was peripheral blood mononuclear cells (PBMCs), taken when the disease was refractory, from a patient treated with antithyroid drugs. The source is a female donor with Graves disease.

This clonotype was picked up one time. This sequence may be a read error, since a much larger clone differs from it by one base. Likely a read error: the CDR3 ends without its conserved phenylalanine or tryptophan. The CDR3 DNA reads TGTGCCAGCAGTCCGAAGGGGGGGCATTACGGACCCTATGGCTACACCCTC. It codes for CASSPKGGHYGPYGYTL. V usage is TRBV27 and J usage is TRBJ1-2, with a possible D match to TRBD1 (6 bases). The germline V gene encodes CDR1 MNHEY and CDR2 SMNVEV (reference sequence). V was pared by 5 bases and J by 4 bases, with 23 bases between. The length of the CDR3 is 17 residues.

This clonotype was seen a few times. V usage is TRBV10-3 and J usage is TRBJ1-5; a weak D match, TRBD1 (6 bases). The CDR3 contains 14 residues. Germline CDR1 and CDR2: ENHRY and SYGVKD. The germline V and J ends were trimmed by 6 bases and 7 bases, with 16 bases remaining between them. The chain's CDR3 is CAISKTGYEQPQHF. The CDR3 nucleotides read TGTGCCATCAGCAAAACAGGGTACGAGCAGCCCCAGCATTTT.

This clonotype has just a few counts. V usage is TRBV29-1 and J usage is TRBJ2-2, with 7 bases aligning to TRBD2. The germline gives CDR1 SQVTM, CDR2 ANQGSEA. With 7 bases clipped from V and 9 bases from J, the junction kept 17 bases outside the gene matches. The CDR3 has 15 residues. CDR3: CSARGGTTNQRELFF. CDR3 bases: TGCAGCGCGAGGGGCGGGACTACCAACCAAAGGGAGCTGTTTTTT.

This clonotype was seen repeatedly, ten times or more. The chain employs TRBV5-6 and TRBJ1-4, with a possible D match to TRBD1 (5 bases). Germline CDR1 reads SGHDT; CDR2 reads YYEEEE. The V end was cut by 4 bases, the J end by 0 bases, with 7 bases between. CDR3 size: 14 residues. CDR3 protein: CASSLGATNEKLFF. In DNA form, the CDR3 reads TGTGCCAGCAGCCTGGGGGCAACTAATGAAAAACTGTTTTTT.

This clonotype was counted only a few times. V is TRBV7-8 and J is TRBJ2-7; 9 bases are a match to TRBD1. The CDR3 extends over 15 amino acids. Germline loops: CDR1 SGHVS, CDR2 FQNEAQ. The V segment lost 5 bases and the J segment 2 bases; nucleotides outside the gene matches: 7. The CDR3 reads CASSPPRDRAYEQYF. For the CDR3, the DNA is TGTGCCAGCAGCCCCCCGCGGGACAGGGCCTACGAGCAGTACTTC.

As regards this clonotype: Sequence at one end of the junction differs from germline and may be a read error. The genes are TRBV20-1 and TRBJ2-2; 11 nucleotides match TRBD2. Germline V gives CDR1 DFQATT, CDR2 SNEGSKA (reference sequence). There are 18 residues in the CDR3. The CDR3 bases are TGCAGTGCTAGAGAAATCGCCCTTAGCGGGAGGGCCACCGGGGAGCTGCTTTTT. Amino acid sequence: CSAREIALSGRATGELLF.

The V call is TRBV7-2, the J call TRBJ2-5; unclear D gene. The germline V and J ends were trimmed by 0 bases and 0 bases, with 8 bases remaining between them. CDR1 is SGHTA, CDR2 FQGNSA, per germline. The CDR3 loop spans 15 amino acids. The chain's CDR3 is CASSLAAWYQETQYF. In nucleotides, the CDR3 is TGTGCCAGCAGCTTAGCGGCTTGGTACCAAGAGACCCAGTACTTC.

This clonotype was seen a few times. The rearrangement links TRBV7-9 to TRBJ1-5, with 7 nucleotides matching TRBD1. V lost 1 base, J lost 6 bases, and 9 bases stayed unmatched. The CDR3 runs 16 residues. The V gene's germline CDR1 is SEHNR and CDR2 FQNEAQ (reference sequence). The chain's CDR3 is CASSLGSGGTTQPQHF. In nucleotides, the CDR3 is TGTGCCAGCAGCTTAGGGTCAGGGGGGACTACTCAGCCCCAGCATTTT.

This clonotype has only a few counts. The J gene is TRBJ1-6, the V gene TRBV28, with D hard to call. The V end lost 2 bases, the J end lost 8 bases, and 10 bases lay between the germline ends. Germline V CDR1 and CDR2: MDHEN, SYDVKM. CDR3 length: 14 residues. The CDR3 protein is CASSLGYGYSPLHF. The DNA of the CDR3 is TGTGCCAGCAGTTTAGGGTATGGTTATTCACCCCTCCACTTT.

The CDR3, as DNA: TGTGCCAGCAGTTCAACGACAGCCGAGCAGTTCTTC. It translates to CASSSTTAEQFF. This rearrangement joins TRBV28 to TRBJ2-1; tentatively, D is TRBD1 (5 bases). The CDR3 length is 12 residues. V was pared by 4 bases and J by 10 bases, with 11 bases between. CDR1 and CDR2 (germline): MDHEN, SYDVKM.

This clonotype has just a few counts. This may stem from a read error, because a much larger clone lies one nucleotide away. This chain connects TRBV13 to TRBJ1-1; D ambiguous. CDR3 length: 12 amino acids. With 5 bases removed from V and 1 base from J, the gap between germline ends came to 5 bases. Germline CDR1 and CDR2: PRHDT and FYEKMQ (reference sequence). The DNA for the CDR3 is TGTGCCAGCAGCACAGAGAACACTGAAGCTTTCTTT. Protein sequence: CASSTENTEAFF.

This clonotype showed up many times. This chain links TRBV11-2 with TRBJ2-5, with a tentative D call TRBD2 (7 bases). The V and J ends lost 5 bases and 0 bases respectively, with 16 bases between them. The CDR3 is made up of 16 amino acids. Germline CDR1 and CDR2: SGHAT and FQNNGV. The CDR3 spells CASSPGRGPYQETQYF. In nucleotides, the CDR3 is TGTGCCAGCAGCCCTGGGCGGGGGCCCTACCAAGAGACCCAGTACTTC. The full variable domain, its missing parts supplied by reference TRBV11-2 and TRBJ2-5, is EAGVAQSPRYKIIEKRQSVAFWCNPISGHATLYWYQQILGQGPKLLIQFQNNGVVDDSQLPKDRFSAERLKGVDSTLKIQPAKLEDSAVYLCASSPGRGPYQETQYFGPGTRLLVL.

The chain links TRBV27 to TRBJ2-3, with D hard to call. This CDR3 spans 14 amino acids. CDR1 MNHEY and CDR2 SMNVEV come from the germline V gene (reference sequence). The germline V and J ends were trimmed by 0 bases and 2 bases, with 6 bases remaining between them. CDR3 nucleotide sequence: TGTGCCAGCAGTTTATCAATGGACACAGATACGCAGTATTTT. It encodes CASSLSMDTDTQYF.

V usage is TRBV6-1 and J usage is TRBJ1-2; D may be TRBD1 (5 bases). Between the trimmed V and J ends, which lost 8 bases and 3 bases, there was a span of 13 bases. The CDR3 covers 13 residues. The germline CDR1 and CDR2 sequences are MNHNS and SASEGT. DNA of the CDR3: TGTGCCAGCGCTTCGGGGGGAGACTATGGCTACACCTTC. Translated, it gives CASASGGDYGYTF.

Points on this clonotype: Its ends do not fully match the called genes, so a read error is possible. The V and J genes are TRBV24-1 and TRBJ2-2, with D perhaps given as TRBD1 or TRBD2 (5 bases each). The CDR3 contains 15 residues. Germline V gives CDR1 KGHDR, CDR2 SFDVKD. As DNA, the CDR3 is TGTACCACCTCCCGGGACGGAACGAACACCGGGGAGCTGTTTTTT. It codes for CTTSRDGTNTGELFF.